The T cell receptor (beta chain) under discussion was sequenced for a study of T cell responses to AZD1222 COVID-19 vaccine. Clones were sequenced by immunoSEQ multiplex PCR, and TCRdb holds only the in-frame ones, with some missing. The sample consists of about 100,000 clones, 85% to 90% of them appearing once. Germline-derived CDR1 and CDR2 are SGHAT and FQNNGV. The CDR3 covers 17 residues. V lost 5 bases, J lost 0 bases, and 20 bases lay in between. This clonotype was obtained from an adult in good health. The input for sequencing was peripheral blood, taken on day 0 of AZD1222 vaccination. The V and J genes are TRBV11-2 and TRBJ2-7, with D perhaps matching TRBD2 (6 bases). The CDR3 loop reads CASSRARDGHSSYEQYF. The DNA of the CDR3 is TGTGCCAGCAGCAGAGCGCGGGACGGCCATAGCTCCTACGAGCAGTACTTC.